Reported below is one T cell receptor (beta chain). This specimen belongs to a study of CD8 T cells in Susac syndrome. Looking at the study overall: Patients with Susac syndrome were therapy-naive, on corticosteroids, or on intravenous immunoglobulin alone at the time that blood was drawn.

About 0.45 to 1 ug RNA was reverse transcribed with random hexamers. An immunoSEQ multiplex PCR generated amplified TCR beta CDR3 products spanning 54 Vbeta and 13 Jbeta. TCRdb re-called the immunoSEQ multiplex PCR reads through MiXCR, storing one row per CDR3 protein. The sample yields 95,000 to 150,000 distinct CDR3 sequences, nearly 96% seen once. CD8+ and CD4+ T cells taken from blood had their TCR beta sequenced. Germline V lookup: CDR1 SQVTM, CDR2 ANQGSEA. V was cut by 4 bases and J by 5 bases, with 12 bases left in between. The CDR3 is 13 amino acids. Sequencing was carried out using CD4+ T cells from PBMCs. The receptor was derived from a human donor with Susac syndrome. This sequence joins TRBV29-1 and TRBJ1-5; D uncertain. CDR3 sequence: CSVAMDGDQPQHF. The CDR3 DNA reads TGCAGCGTTGCGATGGACGGAGATCAGCCCCAGCATTTT.